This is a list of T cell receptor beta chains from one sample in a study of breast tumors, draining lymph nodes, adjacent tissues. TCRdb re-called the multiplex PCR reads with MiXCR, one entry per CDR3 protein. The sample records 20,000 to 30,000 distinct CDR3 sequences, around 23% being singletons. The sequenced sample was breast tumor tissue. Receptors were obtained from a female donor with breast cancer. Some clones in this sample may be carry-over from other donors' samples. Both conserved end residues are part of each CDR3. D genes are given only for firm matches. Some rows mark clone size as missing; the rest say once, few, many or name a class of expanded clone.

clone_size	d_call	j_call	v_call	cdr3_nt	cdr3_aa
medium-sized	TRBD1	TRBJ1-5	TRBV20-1	TGCAGTGCTGGCCCAGGGACAGGGGGAAGTCAGCCCCAGCATTTT	CSAGPGTGGSQPQHF
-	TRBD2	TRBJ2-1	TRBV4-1	TGCGCCAGCAGCCAAGTTGCAGCGGGAGTTGAGCAGTTCTTC	CASSQVAAGVEQFF
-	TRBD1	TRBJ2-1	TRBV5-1	TGCGCCAGCAGCTCCTCGGGACAGGGGATTCTCAATGAGCAGTTCTTC	CASSSSGQGILNEQFF
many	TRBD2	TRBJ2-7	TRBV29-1	TGCAGCGTTGATAGTGGGGGTAGCGGGAGTATCTACGAGCAGTACTTC	CSVDSGGSGSIYEQYF
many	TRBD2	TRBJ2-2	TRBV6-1	TGTGCCAGCAGTTTGGGACTAAACACCGGGGAGCTGTTTTTT	CASSLGLNTGELFF
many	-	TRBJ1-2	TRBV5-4	TGTGCCAGCAGCTTGGCCGGGGGGTGGGGGGGCGACTATGGCTACACCTTC	CASSLAGGWGGDYGYTF
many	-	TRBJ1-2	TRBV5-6	TGTGCCAGCAGCTGGGGCTCTGGTGGCTACACCTTC	CASSWGSGGYTF
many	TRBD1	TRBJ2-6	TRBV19	TGTGCCAGTGCCGTGGGACAGAAATACTCTGGGGCCAACGTCCTGACTTTC	CASAVGQKYSGANVLTF
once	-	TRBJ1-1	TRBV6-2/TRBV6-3	TGTGCCAGCTTACCCCCCCCTTGGACAGCGCACACTGAAGCTTTCTTT	CASLPPPWTAHTEAFF
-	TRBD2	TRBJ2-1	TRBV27	TGTGCCAGTGGAATTGCAAAATTAGCGGGCAATGAGCAGTTCTTC	CASGIAKLAGNEQFF
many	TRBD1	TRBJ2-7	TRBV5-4	TGTGCCAGCAGCTTGGGACAGGGGGCCCCCTACGAGCAGTACTTC	CASSLGQGAPYEQYF
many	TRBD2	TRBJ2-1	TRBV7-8	TGTGCCAGCAGCTCGCGGGGGGGAGATGAGCAGTTCTTC	CASSSRGGDEQFF
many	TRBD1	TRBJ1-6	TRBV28	TGTGCCAGCAGTTCCAGGACAGGGGCCGATTCACCCCTCCACTTT	CASSSRTGADSPLHF
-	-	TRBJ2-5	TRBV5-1	TGCGCCAGCAGGTCTTCCCAAGAGACCCAGTACTTC	CASRSSQETQYF